This T cell receptor (beta chain) is drawn from a study of blood T cell repertoires in COVID-19. Data came from immunoSEQ multiplex PCR; TCRdb stores just in-frame clones and leaves some out. Among fewer than 250,000 clones listed, 87% were seen once. The germline gives CDR1 SEHNR, CDR2 FQNEAQ (reference sequence). V trimming: 5 bases; J trimming: 9 bases; junction bases outside the gene matches: 9. The CDR3 is made up of 14 amino acids. The J gene is TRBJ2-4, the V gene TRBV7-9; 8 bases are a match to TRBD1. The sequence was collected from a man aged 30 to 45 in a cohort exposed to, infected with or recovered from COVID-19 (not recorded which). Specimen: PBMCs or T cells enriched from blood (not recorded which). CDR3 coding DNA: TGTGCCAGCAGCGCGGACAGGGAAACTTTCATTCAGTACTTC. It yields the protein CASSADRETFIQYF. Full variable domain (missing parts from reference TRBV7-9 and TRBJ2-4): DTGVSQNPRHKITKRGQNVTFRCDPISEHNRLYWYRQTLGQGPEFLTYFQNEAQLEKSRLLSDRFSAERPKGSFSTLEIQRTEQGDSAMYLCASSADRETFIQYFGAGTRLSVL.